A single sample gave rise to the 32 T cell receptor beta chains below, sequenced in a study of OX40 agonist ivuxolimab in advanced cancers. The method was immunoSEQ multiplex PCR; TCRdb's version includes in-frame clones alone and lacks a portion of them. This sample carries tens of thousands of clones, roughly 90% of them seen once, and the ten largest clones take 0.72%. Sequences were derived from CD4+ or CD8+ T cells sorted from blood, sampled in a trial of the OX40 agonist ivuxolimab. The receptor source for this set is an adult with an advanced solid tumor such as melanoma, head and neck, liver or kidney cancer.

J is TRBJ1-5 and V is TRBV6-6; a weak D match, TRBD1 (5 bases). The V end was cut by 2 bases, the J end by 8 bases, with 16 bases between. Per the germline V gene, CDR1 is MNHNY and CDR2 is SVGAGI (reference sequence). The CDR3 is 15 amino acids. The CDR3 reads CASSYGRQGGEPQHF. The CDR3, as DNA: TGTGCCAGCAGTTACGGGAGGCAGGGCGGAGAGCCCCAGCATTTT.

J is TRBJ1-2 and V is TRBV6-6; 10 nucleotides agree with TRBD1. Trimming cost V 0 bases and J 7 bases; bases outside gene matches: 5. Germline CDR1 MNHNY, CDR2 SVGAGI (reference sequence). There are 15 residues in the CDR3. The DNA for the CDR3 is TGTGCCAGCAGTTACTCGGGGACAGGGGCTGGTGGCTACACCTTC. Translation gives CASSYSGTGAGGYTF.

The genes are TRBV28 and TRBJ1-5; D remains ambiguous. The germline CDR1 and CDR2 sequences are MDHEN and SYDVKM. V was shortened by 5 bases and J by 7 bases, with 12 bases between the two germline ends. This CDR3 comprises 13 residues. The CDR3 spells CASSPGAGQPQHF. CDR3 nucleotides: TGTGCCAGCAGTCCCGGAGCTGGGCAGCCCCAGCATTTT.

This clone occurred a few times. The chain recombines TRBV7-2 with TRBJ1-6; D gene ambiguous. Germline CDR1 SGHTA, CDR2 FQGNSA. V was shortened by 5 bases and J by 8 bases, with 7 bases between the two germline ends. The length of the CDR3 is 12 residues. The CDR3 nucleotides are TGTGCCAGCAGCCTGACGTATTCACCCCTCCACTTT. Amino acids: CASSLTYSPLHF.

V usage is TRBV25-1 and J usage is TRBJ1-3, with D possibly TRBD1 on 5 matching bases. The CDR3 loop spans 15 amino acids. Trimming pared 5 bases from V and 4 bases from J, leaving 15 bases between. The germline gives CDR1 MGHDK, CDR2 SYGVNS. The CDR3 DNA reads as TGTGCCAGCAGTAAGGGTCCAGGGCGCGGAAACACCATATATTTT. Its protein product is CASSKGPGRGNTIYF.

This chain links TRBV7-9 with TRBJ2-3, with 7 bases lining up with TRBD1. The ends lost 1 base at V and 0 bases at J; junction bases unmatched: 7. CDR1 and CDR2 from the germline V gene are SEHNR and FQNEAQ (reference sequence). The CDR3 spans 17 residues. The CDR3 bases are TGTGCCAGCAGCTTAGGGGGGACAGTTCCTAGCACAGATACGCAGTATTTT. Its protein is CASSLGGTVPSTDTQYF.

The J gene is TRBJ1-6, the V gene TRBV15; 7 bases are shared with TRBD1. The CDR3 covers 15 residues. V lost 0 bases to trimming and J lost 7 bases; unmatched junction nucleotides: 3. Germline CDR1 LNHNV, CDR2 YYDKDF (reference sequence). CDR3 residues: CATSRDQGENSPLHF. The CDR3 nucleotides are TGTGCCACCAGCAGAGATCAGGGGGAGAATTCACCCCTCCACTTT.

The chain links TRBV6-1 to TRBJ2-5; TRBD1 might be the D (5 bases). Germline assignment: CDR1 MNHNS and CDR2 SASEGT. V gave up 3 bases and J gave up 9 bases, with 11 bases separating them. This CDR3 contains 12 residues. The CDR3 is CASSDSGSAQYF. In nucleotides, the CDR3 is TGTGCCAGCAGTGACTCAGGGTCGGCCCAGTACTTC.

The chain joins TRBV7-3 to TRBJ2-2, with 9 bases that match TRBD2. The V gene's germline CDR1 is SGHTA and CDR2 FQGTGA. The V gene end was trimmed by 3 bases and the J gene end by 7 bases; junction bases not matched to a gene: 3. CDR3 length equals 14 residues. CDR3 protein: CASSFSGSGGELFF. In DNA, the CDR3 is TGTGCCAGCAGCTTTAGCGGGAGTGGCGGGGAGCTGTTTTTT.

By share, this clone ranks as medium-sized. The rearrangement uses TRBV20-1 and TRBJ1-1, with 7 positions matching TRBD1. With V trimmed by 7 bases and J by 4 bases, 3 bases remained unmatched. Germline lookup yields CDR1 DFQATT and CDR2 SNEGSKA (reference sequence). The CDR3 is 11 amino acids. The CDR3 DNA sequence: TGCAGTGGACAGGGCCGCACTGAAGCTTTCTTT. Translating it yields CSGQGRTEAFF.

The V and J genes are TRBV11-2 and TRBJ1-2; D is unresolved. CDR3 length: 12 amino acids. The V end was cut by 1 base, the J end by 5 bases, with 5 bases between. Looked up from germline, CDR1 is SGHAT and CDR2 is FQNNGV. CDR3 protein: CASSLVGYGYTF. CDR3 coding DNA: TGTGCCAGCAGCTTAGTCGGGTATGGCTACACCTTC.

A single count supports this clone. This chain uses TRBV5-4 with TRBJ2-5; D ambiguous. Deletions cut 1 base from V and 5 bases from J, with 18 bases between. Germline CDR1 and CDR2: SGHNT and YYREEE (reference sequence). The CDR3 loop spans 16 amino acids. CDR3 residues: CASSLKVGFNGETQYF. The CDR3 coding sequence is TGTGCCAGCAGCTTGAAAGTGGGTTTCAACGGGGAGACCCAGTACTTC.

The chain couples TRBV6-1 to TRBJ2-3, with 8 bases lining up with TRBD2. Germline V gene sequence: CDR1 MNHNS, CDR2 SASEGT. There are 16 residues in the CDR3. The V segment lost 3 bases and the J segment 1 base; nucleotides outside the gene matches: 6. As DNA, the CDR3 is TGTGCCAGCAGTGACCGGGGGCGGGGGGGCACAGATACGCAGTATTTT. Encoded protein: CASSDRGRGGTDTQYF.

This chain joins TRBV5-1 and TRBJ2-2, with a weak D call TRBD1 (7 bases). Germline V CDR1 and CDR2: SGHRS, YFSETQ. The CDR3 runs to 14 residues. V dropped 7 bases and J dropped 6 bases, with 16 bases sitting between them. CDR3 sequence reads: CASRSLRGAGELFF. The CDR3 bases are TGCGCCAGCCGTTCCCTCAGGGGGGCCGGGGAGCTGTTTTTT.

V usage is TRBV30 and J usage is TRBJ2-3, with 7 nucleotides matching TRBD1. CDR3 length equals 16 residues. The V gene's germline CDR1 is GTSNPN and CDR2 SVGIG (reference sequence). V was pared by 2 bases and J by 1 base, with 9 bases of the junction left unmatched. As DNA, the CDR3 is TGTGCCTGGAGTCTTAAGGGGGCTCAGGGCACAGATACGCAGTATTTT. Translating it yields CAWSLKGAQGTDTQYF. Complete variable domain (other parts from reference TRBV30 and TRBJ2-3): SQTIHQWPATLVQPVGSPLSLECTVEGTSNPNLYWYRQAAGRGLQLLFYSVGIGQISSEVPQNLSASRPQDRQFILSSKKLLLSDSGFYLCAWSLKGAQGTDTQYFGPGTRLTVL.

This chain connects TRBV4-1 to TRBJ1-4, with a tentative D call TRBD1 (5 bases). Germline CDR1 MGHRA, CDR2 YSYEKL. Trimming shortened V by 0 bases and J by 7 bases, and 12 bases separated the two germline ends. The CDR3 length is 15 residues. CDR3 sequence: CASSQEARAGEKLFF. The CDR3 region has the DNA TGCGCCAGCAGCCAAGAGGCCAGGGCTGGTGAAAAACTGTTTTTT.

V and J are TRBV7-2 and TRBJ2-3; a weak D match, TRBD2 (5 bases). V lost 3 bases, J lost 8 bases, and 6 bases lay in between. The CDR3 contains 11 residues. Looked up from germline, CDR1 is SGHTA and CDR2 is FQGNSA. This CDR3 reads CASSFGGTQYF. The CDR3 coding sequence is TGTGCCAGCAGCTTCGGAGGTACGCAGTATTTT.

This clone was detected once. The V gene is TRBV15, the J gene TRBJ2-5; 13 bases are shared with TRBD2. V lost 4 bases and J lost 5; bases outside the gene matches: 10. The CDR3 extends over 17 amino acids. Germline loops: CDR1 LNHNV, CDR2 YYDKDF (reference sequence). The CDR3, as DNA: TGTGCCACCAGCACGCCGGGACTAGCGGGGATGCGGGAGACCCAGTACTTC. Protein product: CATSTPGLAGMRETQYF.

V is TRBV19 and J is TRBJ1-5; 8 bases match TRBD1. This CDR3 comprises 16 residues. Germline V CDR1 and CDR2: LNHDA, SQIVND (reference sequence). The V segment lost 4 bases and the J segment 5 bases; nucleotides outside the gene matches: 10. This CDR3 reads CASSSTVGQGHQPQHF. In nucleotides, the CDR3 is TGTGCCAGTAGTAGTACCGTCGGACAGGGCCATCAGCCCCAGCATTTT. The whole variable domain, filled in from reference TRBV19 and TRBJ1-5, reads DGGITQSPKYLFRKEGQNVTLSCEQNLNHDAMYWYRQDPGQGLRLIYYSQIVNDFQKGDIAEGYSVSREKKESFPLTVTSAQKNPTAFYLCASSSTVGQGHQPQHFGDGTRLSIL.

The chain carries TRBV4-1 and TRBJ1-3; TRBD1 might be the D (5 bases). The germline V and J ends were trimmed by 0 bases and 0 bases, with 12 bases remaining between them. The CDR3 loop spans 17 amino acids. The germline V gene encodes CDR1 MGHRA and CDR2 YSYEKL. For the CDR3, the DNA is TGCGCCAGCAGCCAAGATTGGGGCAGGAGCTCTGGAAACACCATATATTTT. This encodes CASSQDWGRSSGNTIYF.

The chain uses TRBV30 and TRBJ1-4; 7 bases align to TRBD1. From germline, CDR1 is GTSNPN and CDR2 SVGIG (reference sequence). The CDR3 spans 14 residues. V gave up 1 base and J gave up 4 bases; unmatched junction bases: 3. CDR3 region: CAWSASGGNEKLFF. The CDR3 DNA reads as TGTGCCTGGAGTGCGTCAGGGGGTAATGAAAAACTGTTTTTT.

This chain uses TRBV4-1 with TRBJ2-6; a weak D match, TRBD2 (5 bases). The CDR3 totals 20 residues. Germline CDR1 reads MGHRA; CDR2 reads YSYEKL. Trimming took 3 bases from V and 1 from J, leaving 22 bases between them. CDR3 sequence reads: CASSHPLRGIEASGANVLTF. The CDR3 DNA sequence: TGCGCCAGCAGCCATCCCCTTAGAGGGATTGAAGCGTCTGGGGCCAACGTCCTGACTTTC.

This rearrangement joins TRBV19 to TRBJ1-1; D is unclear. V gave up 6 bases and J gave up 1 base, with 15 bases separating them. CDR3 length: 15 residues. From germline, CDR1 is LNHDA and CDR2 SQIVND (reference sequence). CDR3 nucleotide sequence: TGTGCCAGTAGAGAAGAAGGCCGGCCGAACACTGAAGCTTTCTTT. Translation gives CASREEGRPNTEAFF.

The rearrangement uses TRBV20-1 and TRBJ2-7; D is uncertain. The CDR3 contains 11 residues. Germline lookup yields CDR1 DFQATT and CDR2 SNEGSKA (reference sequence). V was shortened by 6 bases and J by 4 bases, with 10 bases between the two germline ends. This CDR3 reads CSARTAYEQYF. DNA of the CDR3: TGCAGTGCCCGAACAGCGTACGAGCAGTACTTC.

This clone appeared once. The rearrangement joins TRBV29-1 to TRBJ1-2; TRBD1 is a possible D gene (5 bases). Per the germline V gene, CDR1 is SQVTM and CDR2 is ANQGSEA. Trimming removed 7 bases at V and 4 bases at J, with 10 bases between. The CDR3 runs to 11 residues. The CDR3 loop reads CSAGFGYGYTF. The CDR3 DNA is TGCAGCGCAGGGTTTGGCTATGGCTACACCTTC.

This clone was found once. The rearrangement links TRBV11-2 to TRBJ1-1; the D is unclear. V lost 7 bases to trimming and J lost 1 base, with 10 bases between them. In germline, CDR1 is SGHAT, CDR2 FQNNGV. The length of the CDR3 is 13 residues. DNA of the CDR3: TGTGCCAGCACCCTCTGGGAGAACACTGAAGCTTTCTTT. This encodes CASTLWENTEAFF.

The chain uses TRBV19 and TRBJ2-3; D remains unclear. V was trimmed by 6 bases and J by 3 bases, leaving 10 bases between them. CDR3 size: 13 residues. Germline V gene data show CDR1 as LNHDA and CDR2 as SQIVND (reference sequence). CDR3 region: CASRAGTTDTQYF. DNA of the CDR3: TGTGCCAGTAGGGCAGGAACTACAGATACGCAGTATTTT.

There are a few counts of this clone. The chain couples TRBV6-1 to TRBJ1-5, with 10 bases aligning to TRBD1. This CDR3 spans 15 amino acids. V shed 0 bases, J shed 9 bases, and the junction held 5 bases outside the gene matches. Looked up from germline, CDR1 is MNHNS and CDR2 is SASEGT. Here the CDR3 reads CASSEATGGYSPQHF. The CDR3 DNA is TGTGCCAGCAGTGAAGCGACAGGGGGCTATTCGCCCCAGCATTTT.

This clone appeared once. This rearrangement joins TRBV19 to TRBJ1-2, with D maybe TRBD1 (5 bases). The CDR3 is 19 residues long. Germline V gives CDR1 LNHDA, CDR2 SQIVND (reference sequence). V was trimmed by 6 bases and J by 2 bases, leaving 28 bases between them. The CDR3 is CASSPKHRGLYLLNYGYTF. The CDR3 DNA follows: TGTGCCAGTAGCCCTAAACACCGGGGCCTCTATCTCCTAAACTATGGCTACACCTTC.

The sample holds a few counts of this clone. V gene TRBV7-9 combines with J gene TRBJ1-1; 7 nucleotides align to TRBD1. This CDR3 is 14 amino acids long. The J segment lost 6 bases and the V segment lost 0 bases, leaving 4 bases of the junction unmatched. The germline V gene encodes CDR1 SEHNR and CDR2 FQNEAQ (reference sequence). Written as DNA, the CDR3 is TGTGCCAGCAGCTTAGCTAGGGACAGACCTGAAGCTTTCTTT. Translated, it gives CASSLARDRPEAFF.

The chain is built from TRBV7-8 and TRBJ2-3; TRBD1 agrees at 7 bases. This CDR3 spans 17 amino acids. Trimming at V came to 2 bases and at J to 2 bases, leaving 10 bases not matched to a gene. Germline CDR1 and CDR2: SGHVS and FQNEAQ. The CDR3 here is CASSLRGPGQITDTQYF. The CDR3 DNA is TGTGCCAGCAGCTTAAGGGGGCCGGGGCAGATCACAGATACGCAGTATTTT.

In its sample, this clone was seen a few times. The chain carries TRBV12-5 and TRBJ1-1; D remains unclear. Germline loops: CDR1 LGHNT, CDR2 FRNRAP. V gave up 8 bases and J gave up 1 base, with 11 bases separating them. The CDR3 consists of 13 residues. The CDR3 loop is CASRRESNTEAFF. CDR3 nucleotide sequence: TGTGCTAGTCGGAGGGAGTCGAACACTGAAGCTTTCTTT.